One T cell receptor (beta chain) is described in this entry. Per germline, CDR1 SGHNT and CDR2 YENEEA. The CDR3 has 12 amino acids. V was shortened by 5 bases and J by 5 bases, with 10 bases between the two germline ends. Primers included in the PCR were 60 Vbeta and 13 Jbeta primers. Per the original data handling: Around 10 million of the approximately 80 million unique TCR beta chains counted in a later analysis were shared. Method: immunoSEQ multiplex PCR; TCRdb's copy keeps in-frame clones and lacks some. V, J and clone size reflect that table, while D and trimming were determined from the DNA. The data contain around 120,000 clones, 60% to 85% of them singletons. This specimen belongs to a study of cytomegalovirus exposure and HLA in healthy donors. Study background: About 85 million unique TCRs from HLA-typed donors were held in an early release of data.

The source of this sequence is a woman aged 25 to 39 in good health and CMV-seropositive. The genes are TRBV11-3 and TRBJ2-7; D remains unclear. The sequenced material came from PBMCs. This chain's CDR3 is CASSPGSDEQYF. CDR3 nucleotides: TGTGCCAGCAGCCCCGGGTCAGACGAGCAGTACTTC.